A selection of T cell receptor beta chains follows, all from one sample in a study of breast tumors, draining lymph nodes, adjacent tissues. TCRdb called the multiplex PCR reads again in MiXCR, with one record for every CDR3 protein. The table includes more than 85,000 distinct CDR3 sequences, around 20% detected once. Source material: axillary lymph node tissue. These receptor sequences come from a female donor with breast cancer. Some clones in this sample may be carry-over from other donors' samples. CDR3s include the opening cysteine and the closing phenylalanine or tryptophan. D genes are given only for firm matches. Some rows have no size entry. The others give once, few or many, or a class for an expanded clone.

V gene,D gene,clone size,J gene,CDR3 DNA,CDR3 protein
TRBV7-9,NA,many,TRBJ1-6,TGTGCCAGCAGCTTAGACCCCAAATTCCTCCACTTT,CASSLDPKFLHF
TRBV29-1,NA,many,TRBJ2-1,TGCAGCGTTGAAGGGATCGGCTCCTACAATGAGCAGTTCTTC,CSVEGIGSYNEQFF
TRBV6-6,TRBD2,many,TRBJ2-1,TGTGCCAGCATAGCGGGGGGGGGTGAGCAGTTCTTC,CASIAGGGEQFF
TRBV7-9,NA,many,TRBJ2-7,TGTGCCAGCAGCCCCCCCCTCGGGACCGAGCTCGATAGCTCCTACGAGCAGTACTTC,CASSPPLGTELDSSYEQYF
TRBV7-8,TRBD2,many,TRBJ2-1,TGTGCCAGCAGCTTAGAGTTTCAGCTAGCGGGGGGCCAAATTTACAATGAGCAGTTCTTC,CASSLEFQLAGGQIYNEQFF
TRBV28,TRBD1,few,TRBJ2-3,TGTGCCAGCAGTTTATGGGGAGGCAGGGGGCGTTCAGATACGCAGTATTTT,CASSLWGGRGRSDTQYF
TRBV5-4,TRBD1,many,TRBJ2-7,TGTGCCAGCAGCTCGCCCCGGGACAGGGTAACCGAGCAGTACTTC,CASSSPRDRVTEQYF
TRBV7-9,TRBD2,many,TRBJ2-1,TGTGCCAGCAGCCGACTAGCGGGAGTTGGTGAGCAGTTCTTC,CASSRLAGVGEQFF
TRBV20-1,NA,few,TRBJ1-4,TGCAGTGCTAGAAACCCGGGAGTAGGGCACGGCGAAAAACTGTTTTTT,CSARNPGVGHGEKLFF
TRBV30,NA,NA,TRBJ2-2,TGTGCCTGGACCTCAGGGAGCGCGAACACCGGGGAGCTGTTTTTT,CAWTSGSANTGELFF
TRBV7-9,NA,NA,TRBJ2-6,TGTGCCAGCAGCTTAGTTGGAGGGGTTGGGGCCAACGTCCTGACTTTC,CASSLVGGVGANVLTF
TRBV10-2,NA,many,TRBJ2-7,TGCGCCAGCAGTGAGTCGAATTACGAGCAGTACTTC,CASSESNYEQYF
TRBV19,NA,many,TRBJ2-5,TGTGCCAGTAACCTAGGAGGGACGGAGACCCAGTACTTC,CASNLGGTETQYF
TRBV5-1,TRBD1,many,TRBJ1-2,TGCGCCAGCAGCTTGTCGGGACACCCGGGACAGGCCCCTTATGGCTACACCTTC,CASSLSGHPGQAPYGYTF
TRBV29-1,NA,many,TRBJ2-7,TGCAGCGTTTCGGAGGATTTTGGCGAGCAGTACTTC,CSVSEDFGEQYF
TRBV7-7,NA,many,TRBJ2-5,TGTGCTAGCAGCTTACCAGGGTCGGAGACCCAGTACTTC,CASSLPGSETQYF
TRBV5-5,NA,many,TRBJ1-2,TGTGCCAGCAGCTTGGAACAGGGTATTTCGGGCTACACCTTC,CASSLEQGISGYTF
TRBV28,TRBD2,many,TRBJ2-7,TGTGCCAGCAGCCGACTAGCGGACCTGTGGGAGCAGTACTTC,CASSRLADLWEQYF
TRBV5-1,NA,NA,TRBJ1-5,TGCGCCAGCAGCTTGGACAGTGGCAATCAGCCCCAGCATTTT,CASSLDSGNQPQHF
TRBV6-1,NA,NA,TRBJ2-4,TGTGCCAGCAGACTACAGGGTACCAAAAACATTCAGTACTTC,CASRLQGTKNIQYF
TRBV5-1,TRBD1,many,TRBJ1-2,TGCGCCAGCAGCTTGGCCGGGACAGATGGCTACACCTTC,CASSLAGTDGYTF